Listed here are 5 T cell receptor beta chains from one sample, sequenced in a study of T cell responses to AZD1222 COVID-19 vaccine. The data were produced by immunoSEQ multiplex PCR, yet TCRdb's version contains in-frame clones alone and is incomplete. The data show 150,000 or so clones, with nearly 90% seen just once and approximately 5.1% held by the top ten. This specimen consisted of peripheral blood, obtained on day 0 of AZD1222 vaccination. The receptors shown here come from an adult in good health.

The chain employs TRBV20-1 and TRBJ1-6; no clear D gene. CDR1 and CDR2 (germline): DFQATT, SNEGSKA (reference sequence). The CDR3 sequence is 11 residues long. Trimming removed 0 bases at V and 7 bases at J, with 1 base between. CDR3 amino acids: CSARENSPLHF. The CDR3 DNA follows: TGCAGTGCTAGAGAGAATTCACCCCTCCACTTT.

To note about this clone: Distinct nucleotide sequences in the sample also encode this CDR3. Here the CDR3 DNA reads TGTGCCAGCAGCCCCTTACAGGGATTCTATGGCTACACCTTC. Translated, it gives CASSPLQGFYGYTF. The V call is TRBV3-1 (or the pseudogene TRBV3-2), the J call TRBJ1-2; D is possibly TRBD1 (6 bases). This CDR3 region has 14 residues. CDR1 is LGHDT, CDR2 YNNKEL, per germline (reference sequence). V was shortened by 4 bases and J by 4 bases, with 13 bases between the two germline ends.

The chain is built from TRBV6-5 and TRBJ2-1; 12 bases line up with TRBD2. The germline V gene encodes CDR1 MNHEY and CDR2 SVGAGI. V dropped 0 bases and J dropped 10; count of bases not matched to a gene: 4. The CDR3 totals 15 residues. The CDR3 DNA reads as TGTGCCAGCAGTTACTCTTCCCTAGCGGGAGGGGAGCAGTTCTTC. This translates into CASSYSSLAGGEQFF.

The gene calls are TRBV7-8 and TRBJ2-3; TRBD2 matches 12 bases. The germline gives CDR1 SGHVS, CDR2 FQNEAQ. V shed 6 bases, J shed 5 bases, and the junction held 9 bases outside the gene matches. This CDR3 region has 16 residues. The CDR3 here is CASRPASGRAGDTQYF. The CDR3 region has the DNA TGTGCCAGCAGACCAGCTAGCGGGAGGGCAGGAGATACGCAGTATTTT. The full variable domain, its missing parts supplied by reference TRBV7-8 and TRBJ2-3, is GAGVSQSPRYKVAKRGQDVALRCDPISGHVSLFWYQQALGQGPEFLTYFQNEAQLDKSGLPSDRFFAERPEGSVSTLKIQRTQQEDSAVYLCASRPASGRAGDTQYFGPGTRLTVL.

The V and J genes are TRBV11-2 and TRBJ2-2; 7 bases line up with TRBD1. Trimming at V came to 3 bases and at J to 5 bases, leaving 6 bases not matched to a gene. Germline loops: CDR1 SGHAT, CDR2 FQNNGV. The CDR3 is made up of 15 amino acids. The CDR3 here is CASSFRGIITGELFF. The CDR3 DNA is TGTGCCAGCAGCTTCAGGGGGATAATAACCGGGGAGCTGTTTTTT. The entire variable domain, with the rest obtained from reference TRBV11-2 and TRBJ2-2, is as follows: EAGVAQSPRYKIIEKRQSVAFWCNPISGHATLYWYQQILGQGPKLLIQFQNNGVVDDSQLPKDRFSAERLKGVDSTLKIQPAKLEDSAVYLCASSFRGIITGELFFGEGSRLTVL.